A single sample is the source of the 13 T cell receptor beta chains below, sequenced in a study of T cell changes during pregnancy in multiple sclerosis. Produced via immunoSEQ multiplex PCR; TCRdb's table is partial and in-frame only. The table records almost 55,000 clones, 90% of them present only once. The specimen was CD8+ T cells from peripheral blood mononuclear cells, collected before pregnancy. These receptors were taken from a female donor with multiple sclerosis, enrolled in a pregnancy study.

The rearrangement joins TRBV9 to TRBJ2-7; no clear D. The CDR3 totals 13 residues. Germline-derived CDR1 and CDR2 are SGDLS and YYNGEE. V lost 0 bases and J 3 bases, leaving 7 bases between the germline ends. The CDR3 reads CASSVDYGYEQYF. CDR3 in DNA: TGTGCCAGCAGCGTAGACTACGGCTACGAGCAGTACTTC.

This chain joins TRBV4-3 and TRBJ2-6, with TRBD2 matching over 7 bases. V lost 3 bases, J lost 0 bases, and 2 bases stayed unmatched. The CDR3 is made up of 16 amino acids. CDR1 is LGHNA and CDR2 is YSLEER in the germline V gene. CDR3 amino acids: CASSQRGGSGANVLTF. The DNA of the CDR3 is TGCGCCAGCAGCCAGCGCGGGGGCTCTGGGGCCAACGTCCTGACTTTC.

This clone was detected only once. The chain recombines TRBV28 with TRBJ2-7; maybe TRBD1 (5 bases). Germline assignment: CDR1 MDHEN and CDR2 SYDVKM. This CDR3 contains 17 residues. V lost 2 bases, J lost 4 bases, and 21 bases lay in between. CDR3 sequence (DNA): TGTGCCAGCAGTTTAGTCAGGGTGACCGCGCGTCCTTACGAGCAGTACTTC. Translating it yields CASSLVRVTARPYEQYF.

This clone has only a few counts. This chain joins TRBV6-4 and TRBJ2-1; 8 nucleotides align to TRBD1. Germline trimming cut 2 bases from V and 6 bases from J; bases unmatched to any gene: 6. CDR3 length: 15 residues. CDR1 is MRHNA and CDR2 is SNTAGT in the germline V gene. The CDR3, as DNA: TGTGCCAGCAGTGACCATCCGGACAGGGCCAATGAGCAGTTCTTC. Its protein is CASSDHPDRANEQFF.

The chain links TRBV19 to TRBJ2-3; TRBD1 matches 10 bases. Germline CDR1 and CDR2: LNHDA and SQIVND (reference sequence). With 2 bases clipped from V and 3 bases from J, the junction kept 5 bases outside the gene matches. The CDR3 is made up of 16 amino acids. CDR3 DNA: TGTGCCAGTAGTATAAAGGGGACAGGGGAAACAGATACGCAGTATTTT. Amino acid sequence: CASSIKGTGETDTQYF.

J is TRBJ2-7 and V is TRBV5-4, with D possibly TRBD2 on 6 matching bases. Trimming took off 3 bases at V and 4 bases at J, with 14 bases between the two ends. In germline, CDR1 is SGHNT, CDR2 YYREEE (reference sequence). The CDR3 spans 14 residues. For the CDR3, the DNA is TGTGCCAGCAGCTCGGGACTCCTTGAGTACGAGCAGTACTTC. Amino acid sequence: CASSSGLLEYEQYF.

The J gene is TRBJ1-3, the V gene TRBV21-1; the table's D call, TRBD1, has no DNA check behind it. TRBV21-1 is described as a pseudogene. This CDR3 contains 13 residues. The CDR3 bases are TGTGCCAGCACTACAGGGACAGGAAACACCATATATTTT. This translates into CASTTGTGNTIYF.

The genes are TRBV5-1 and TRBJ2-5; 8 nucleotides match TRBD1. This CDR3 region has 14 residues. The V gene end was trimmed by 3 bases and the J gene end by 2 bases; junction bases not matched to a gene: 3. CDR1 and CDR2 from the germline V gene are SGHRS and YFSETQ. CDR3 DNA: TGCGCCAGCAGCTCGACAGGGGTTCAAGAGACCCAGTACTTC. The encoded protein is CASSSTGVQETQYF.

The chain uses TRBV5-4 and TRBJ1-3, with a weak D call TRBD1 (6 bases). Germline lookup yields CDR1 SGHNT and CDR2 YYREEE (reference sequence). Trimming shortened V by 2 bases and J by 2 bases, and 8 bases separated the two germline ends. There are 14 residues in the CDR3. This CDR3 is CASSFRGAGNTIYF. In DNA form, the CDR3 reads TGTGCCAGCAGCTTCAGGGGCGCTGGAAACACCATATATTTT.

This chain uses TRBV13 with TRBJ1-1; TRBD1 might be the D (6 bases). The CDR3 extends over 15 amino acids. Germline-derived CDR1 and CDR2 are PRHDT and FYEKMQ (reference sequence). V was pared by 4 bases and J by 0 bases, with 12 bases between. The CDR3 bases are TGTGCCAGCAGCTCGCACAGGGATATGAACACTGAAGCTTTCTTT. Protein product: CASSSHRDMNTEAFF.

On this clone: One end of the junction does not line up with germline, which may come from a read error. This CDR3 is CASSRTGGGKVF. Written as DNA, the CDR3 is TGTGCCAGCAGCCGGACCGGGGGGGGGAAGGTCTTT. The chain is built from TRBV9 and TRBJ1-1; a weak D match, TRBD1 (5 bases). Per germline, CDR1 SGDLS and CDR2 YYNGEE. This CDR3 comprises 12 residues.

This clone was counted a single time. In DNA, the CDR3 is TGTGCCAGCAGCCAACGGACTAGCGGGGGCACTACAGATACGCAGTATTTT. Encoded protein: CASSQRTSGGTTDTQYF. The chain employs TRBV9 and TRBJ2-3; TRBD2 matches at 13 bases. Unmatched junction bases numbered 8, after V lost 4 bases and J lost 3 bases. The CDR3 has 17 residues. The germline V gene has CDR1 SGDLS and CDR2 YYNGEE.

The chain combines TRBV9 with TRBJ1-2; 9 nucleotides match TRBD1. Trimming cost V 0 bases and J 8 bases; bases outside gene matches: 8. The CDR3 is 15 amino acids. CDR1 is SGDLS and CDR2 is YYNGEE in the germline V gene. CDR3 nucleotide sequence: TGTGCCAGCAGCGTAGTTACAGGGGGCGTCGAAGGCTACACCTTC. Amino acids: CASSVVTGGVEGYTF.